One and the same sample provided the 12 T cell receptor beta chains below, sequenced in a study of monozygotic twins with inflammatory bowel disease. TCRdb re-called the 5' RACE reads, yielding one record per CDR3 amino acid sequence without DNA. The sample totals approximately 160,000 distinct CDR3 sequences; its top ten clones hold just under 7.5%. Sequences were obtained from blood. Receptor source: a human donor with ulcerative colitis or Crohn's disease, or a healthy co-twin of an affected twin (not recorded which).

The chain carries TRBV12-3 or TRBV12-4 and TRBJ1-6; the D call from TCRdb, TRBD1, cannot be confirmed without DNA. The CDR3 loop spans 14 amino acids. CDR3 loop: CASSLGGIGSPLHF.

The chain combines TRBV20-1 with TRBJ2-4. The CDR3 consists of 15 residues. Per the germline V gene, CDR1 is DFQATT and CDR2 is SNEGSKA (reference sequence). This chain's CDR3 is CSARDWAIAKNIQYF.

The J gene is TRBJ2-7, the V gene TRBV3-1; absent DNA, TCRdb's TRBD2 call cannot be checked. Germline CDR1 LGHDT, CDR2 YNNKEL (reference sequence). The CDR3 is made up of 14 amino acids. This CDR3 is CASGLARAYYEQYF.

CDR3 in amino acids: CASSPGLRLRGTEAFF. The chain links TRBV5-1 to TRBJ1-1. The CDR3 runs 16 residues. Germline CDR1 is SGHRS and CDR2 is YFSETQ.

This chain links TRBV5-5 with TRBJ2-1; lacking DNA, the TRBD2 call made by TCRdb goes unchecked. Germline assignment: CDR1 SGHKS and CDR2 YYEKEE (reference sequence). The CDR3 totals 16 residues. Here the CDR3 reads CASSWSWAGGNNEQFF.

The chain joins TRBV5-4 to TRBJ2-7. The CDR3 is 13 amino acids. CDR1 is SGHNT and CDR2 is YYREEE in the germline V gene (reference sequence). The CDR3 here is CASSSDLSYEQYF.

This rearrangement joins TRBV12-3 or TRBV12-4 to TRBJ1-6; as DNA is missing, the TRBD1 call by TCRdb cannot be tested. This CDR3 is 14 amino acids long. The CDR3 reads CASSNGQSNSPLHF.

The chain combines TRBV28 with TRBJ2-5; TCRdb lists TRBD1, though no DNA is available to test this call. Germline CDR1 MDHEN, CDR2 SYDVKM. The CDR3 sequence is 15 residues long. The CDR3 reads CASSPRRDNQETQYF.

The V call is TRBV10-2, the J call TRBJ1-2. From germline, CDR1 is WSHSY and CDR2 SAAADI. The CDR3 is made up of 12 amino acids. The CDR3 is CASSDTIYGYTF.

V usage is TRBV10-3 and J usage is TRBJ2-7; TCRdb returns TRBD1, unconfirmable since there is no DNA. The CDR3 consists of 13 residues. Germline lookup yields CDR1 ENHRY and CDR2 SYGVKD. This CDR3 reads CAIKQGAPYEQYF.

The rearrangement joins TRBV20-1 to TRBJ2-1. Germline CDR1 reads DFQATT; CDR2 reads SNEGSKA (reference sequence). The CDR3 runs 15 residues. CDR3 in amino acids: CSARDPSGFYNEQFF.

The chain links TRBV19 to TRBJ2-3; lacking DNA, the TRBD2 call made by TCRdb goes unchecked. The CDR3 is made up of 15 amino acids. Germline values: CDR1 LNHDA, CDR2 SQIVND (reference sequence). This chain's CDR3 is CATGTSGWPTDTQYF.